These 18 T cell receptor beta chains originate from one sample sequenced in a study of T cell changes during pregnancy in multiple sclerosis. Data came from immunoSEQ multiplex PCR; TCRdb stores just in-frame clones and leaves some out. Of 85,000 to 100,000 clones in the sample, around 92% were seen once. Material: peripheral blood, obtained in the first trimester of pregnancy. The origin of the receptors is a female donor with multiple sclerosis, enrolled in a pregnancy study.

V gene TRBV7-2 combines with J gene TRBJ2-7, with D possibly TRBD1 on 5 matching bases. The CDR3 consists of 17 residues. From germline, CDR1 is SGHTA and CDR2 FQGNSA. Trimming removed 1 base from V and 0 bases from J, with 16 bases in between. DNA of the CDR3: TGTGCCAGCAGCTTAGTTGGGGCAGGATTTAGCTCCTACGAGCAGTACTTC. It encodes CASSLVGAGFSSYEQYF.

CDR3 coding DNA: TGTGCCAGCAGGGGTACAGGGGGCTATGGCTACACCTTC. Encoded protein: CASRGTGGYGYTF. The chain carries TRBV2 and TRBJ1-2, with TRBD1 matching over 8 bases. The CDR3 has 13 amino acids. Unmatched junction bases numbered 4, after V lost 6 bases and J lost 4 bases. Germline CDR1 and CDR2: SNHLY and FYNNEI.

CDR3 amino acids: CSVQQGGTANEKLFF. In nucleotides, the CDR3 is TGCAGCGTTCAACAGGGGGGGACAGCTAATGAAAAACTGTTTTTT. The chain is built from TRBV29-1 and TRBJ1-4, with 8 nucleotides matching TRBD1. Germline CDR1 is SQVTM and CDR2 is ANQGSEA. The CDR3 sequence is 15 residues long. The junction had 8 bases not matched to a gene; V was cut back by 5 bases and J by 3 bases.

This clone was counted only a few times. J is TRBJ1-5 and V is TRBV19; D ambiguous. Germline loops: CDR1 LNHDA, CDR2 SQIVND (reference sequence). The CDR3 is 15 amino acids. Trimming removed 8 bases from V and 2 bases from J, with 16 bases in between. CDR3 nucleotides: TGTGCCAGTTCGACGCCCGGGGTGCGCAATCAGCCCCAGCATTTT. It translates to CASSTPGVRNQPQHF.

The chain links TRBV5-1 to TRBJ2-3; tentative D call: TRBD1 (6 bases). The V and J ends lost 0 bases and 4 bases respectively, with 12 bases between them. There are 15 residues in the CDR3. Germline V lookup: CDR1 SGHRS, CDR2 YFSETQ. This CDR3 reads CASSLAGAGADTQYF. Here the CDR3 DNA reads TGCGCCAGCAGCTTGGCTGGGGCAGGGGCAGATACGCAGTATTTT.

The chain joins TRBV6-5 to TRBJ2-7, with 9 bases that match TRBD1. V lost 7 bases, J lost 3 bases, and 7 bases stayed unmatched. This CDR3 region has 14 residues. Germline V lookup: CDR1 MNHEY, CDR2 SVGAGI. The CDR3 coding sequence is TGTGCCAGCAAGAGGGGACAGGGAATCTACGAGCAGTACTTC. Translated, it gives CASKRGQGIYEQYF.

The gene calls are TRBV19 and TRBJ2-1; D gene ambiguous. In germline, CDR1 is LNHDA, CDR2 SQIVND (reference sequence). The CDR3 consists of 11 residues. Trimming cost V 7 bases and J 8 bases, with 9 bases left between them. CDR3 nucleotides: TGTGCCAGTAAATGGGCATATGAGCAGTTCTTC. Translation gives CASKWAYEQFF.

J is TRBJ2-1 and V is TRBV25-1; D might be TRBD1 (5 bases). From germline, CDR1 is MGHDK and CDR2 SYGVNS. This CDR3 has 15 residues. V shed 3 bases and J shed 1 base, with 10 bases lying between them. The CDR3 nucleotides read TGTGCCAGCAGTGATAGGGGCTCATCCTACAATGAGCAGTTCTTC. It translates to CASSDRGSSYNEQFF. Filled out from reference TRBV25-1 and TRBJ2-1, the complete variable domain reads EADIYQTPRYLVIGTGKKITLECSQTMGHDKMYWYQQDPGMELHLIHYSYGVNSTEKGDLSSESTVSRIRTEHFPLTLESARPSHTSQYLCASSDRGSSYNEQFFGPGTRLTVL.

This sequence joins TRBV7-8 and TRBJ1-3; D possibly corresponds to TRBD1 (5 bases). Per germline, CDR1 SGHVS and CDR2 FQNEAQ. V dropped 1 base and J dropped 4 bases, with 11 bases sitting between them. The CDR3 loop spans 15 amino acids. The CDR3 reads CASSLDRRLGNTIYF. The CDR3 DNA sequence: TGTGCCAGCAGCTTAGACAGGCGTTTGGGAAACACCATATATTTT.

V and J are TRBV11-2 and TRBJ2-7; D is unresolved. V lost 5 bases and J 3 bases, leaving 11 bases between the germline ends. The CDR3 extends over 13 amino acids. Looked up from germline, CDR1 is SGHAT and CDR2 is FQNNGV. The CDR3 protein is CASSPNPVYEQYF. CDR3 sequence (DNA): TGTGCCAGCAGCCCGAACCCGGTCTACGAGCAGTACTTC.

The J gene is TRBJ2-5, the V gene TRBV6-5, with D possibly TRBD1 on 5 matching bases. CDR3 length: 15 residues. Germline values: CDR1 MNHEY, CDR2 SVGAGI. V lost 6 bases, J lost 2 bases, and 16 bases lay in between. The CDR3 protein is CASRRGEREQETQYF. As DNA, the CDR3 is TGTGCCAGCAGAAGGGGCGAACGAGAACAAGAGACCCAGTACTTC.

The rearrangement links TRBV7-2 to TRBJ2-5; 8 bases agree with TRBD2. The CDR3 runs to 14 residues. The germline V gene encodes CDR1 SGHTA and CDR2 FQGNSA. J was trimmed by 4 bases and V by 4 bases; bases with no gene match: 5. The chain's CDR3 is CASSYAGGGETQYF. The CDR3 nucleotides are TGTGCCAGCAGCTATGCGGGAGGCGGAGAGACCCAGTACTTC.

J is TRBJ2-3 and V is TRBV15; 7 bases match TRBD2. CDR3 length: 18 residues. V trimming: 4 bases; J trimming: 1 base; junction bases outside the gene matches: 14. Looked up from germline, CDR1 is LNHNV and CDR2 is YYDKDF (reference sequence). This CDR3 is CATSNIAGQSGGTDTQYF. For the CDR3, the DNA is TGTGCCACCAGCAATATAGCGGGTCAGAGCGGCGGCACAGATACGCAGTATTTT.

This clone appeared a few times. CDR3 nucleotides: TGTGCCAGCAGCGTAGGACTAGCGGGCTTAGAGCAGTTCTTC. It translates to CASSVGLAGLEQFF. V and J are TRBV9 and TRBJ2-1, with TRBD2 matching over 10 bases. V gave up 0 bases and J gave up 10 bases; unmatched junction bases: 4. The CDR3 is 14 amino acids. CDR1 and CDR2 (germline): SGDLS, YYNGEE. The full variable domain, its missing parts supplied by reference TRBV9 and TRBJ2-1, is DSGVTQTPKHLITATGQRVTLRCSPRSGDLSVYWYQQSLDQGLQFLIQYYNGEERAKGNILERFSAQQFPDLHSELNLSSLELGDSALYFCASSVGLAGLEQFFGPGTRLTVL.

The chain links TRBV5-1 to TRBJ2-4, with D hard to call. The length of the CDR3 is 15 residues. V shed 0 bases and J shed 1 base, with 8 bases lying between them. Germline V gene lookup returns CDR1 SGHRS and CDR2 YFSETQ. The CDR3 DNA sequence: TGCGCCAGCAGCTTGGGCGTGAGCGCCAAAAACATTCAGTACTTC. Translation: CASSLGVSAKNIQYF.

The chain has TRBV7-9 and TRBJ1-5; 8 positions match TRBD1. CDR3 length equals 14 residues. Trimming at V came to 5 bases and at J to 0 bases, leaving 0 bases not matched to a gene. The germline CDR1 and CDR2 sequences are SEHNR and FQNEAQ (reference sequence). The CDR3 spells CASSGTGSNQPQHF. DNA of the CDR3: TGTGCCAGCAGCGGGACAGGTAGCAATCAGCCCCAGCATTTT.

This chain joins TRBV7-3 and TRBJ2-1; D perhaps matches TRBD2 (6 bases). The CDR3 extends over 17 amino acids. The germline CDR1 and CDR2 sequences are SGHTA and FQGTGA. Trimming stripped 4 bases from V and 6 bases from J, with 22 bases between. The CDR3 DNA sequence: TGTGCCAGCAGCTCTCTACCGGGACTCGAAGCCCCCAATGAGCAGTTCTTC. Translated: CASSSLPGLEAPNEQFF. Using reference TRBV7-3 and TRBJ2-1 for the parts outside the CDR3, the full variable domain is GAGVSQTPSNKVTEKGKYVELRCDPISGHTALYWYRQSLGQGPEFLIYFQGTGAADDSGLPNDRFFAVRPEGSVSTLKIQRTERGDSAVYLCASSSLPGLEAPNEQFFGPGTRLTVL.

The rearrangement uses TRBV27 and TRBJ2-1; 7 bases are a match to TRBD2. The CDR3 has 18 residues. Germline assignment: CDR1 MNHEY and CDR2 SMNVEV (reference sequence). With V trimmed by 6 bases and J by 0 bases, 14 bases remained unmatched. The CDR3 sequence: CASRYSGLGPSSYNEQFF. CDR3 DNA: TGTGCCAGCAGGTATAGCGGGCTCGGCCCGAGCTCCTACAATGAGCAGTTCTTC.